The 18 T cell receptor beta chains below were found in one sample sequenced in a study of shared clonotypes between healthy human individuals. The table came from immunoSEQ multiplex PCR; TCRdb's copy has only in-frame clones and leaves some out. The sample includes about 1 million clones, approximately 70% of them seen just once. The sample comprised memory CD4+ T cells sorted from blood. Stated subset: CD45RA-negative fraction. The receptors come from a man younger than 30 in good health.

The chain recombines TRBV6-1 with TRBJ1-4; D may be TRBD1 (5 bases). This CDR3 is built from 13 residues. The germline V gene has CDR1 MNHNS and CDR2 SASEGT. V lost 4 bases and J lost 7, with 10 bases in between. The chain's CDR3 is CASSAPGTEKLFF. In nucleotides, the CDR3 is TGTGCCAGCAGTGCCCCAGGGACTGAAAAACTGTTTTTT.

The genes are TRBV9 and TRBJ2-2, with D perhaps TRBD2 (6 bases). The CDR3 contains 16 residues. Germline V gives CDR1 SGDLS, CDR2 YYNGEE. Trimming pared 0 bases from V and 3 bases from J, leaving 12 bases between. Written as DNA, the CDR3 is TGTGCCAGCAGCGTAGCCGGGAGCAGGTACACCGGGGAGCTGTTTTTT. It codes for CASSVAGSRYTGELFF. The entire variable domain, with the rest obtained from reference TRBV9 and TRBJ2-2, is as follows: DSGVTQTPKHLITATGQRVTLRCSPRSGDLSVYWYQQSLDQGLQFLIQYYNGEERAKGNILERFSAQQFPDLHSELNLSSLELGDSALYFCASSVAGSRYTGELFFGEGSRLTVL.

The genes are TRBV7-2 and TRBJ2-5; the D gene is possibly TRBD1 (6 bases). The germline gives CDR1 SGHTA, CDR2 FQGNSA. This CDR3 is built from 15 residues. Trimming took off 5 bases at V and 0 bases at J, with 13 bases between the two ends. This CDR3 is CASSVGQPYQETQYF. The CDR3 nucleotides are TGTGCCAGCAGCGTTGGACAGCCGTACCAAGAGACCCAGTACTTC.

The rearrangement links TRBV9 to TRBJ2-5; D perhaps matches TRBD2 (5 bases). This CDR3 contains 14 residues. Germline V gene data show CDR1 as SGDLS and CDR2 as YYNGEE. V lost 0 bases and J lost 5, with 11 bases in between. The CDR3 spells CASSVGASLETQYF. CDR3 DNA: TGTGCCAGCAGCGTAGGGGCTAGCCTGGAGACCCAGTACTTC.

The CDR3 DNA follows: TGTGCCAGCAGCGCGACAGCCTCTGGAAACACCATATATTTT. Its translation: CASSATASGNTIYF. The genes are TRBV9 and TRBJ1-3; the D gene is possibly TRBD1 (5 bases). Trimming removed 3 bases from V and 0 bases from J, with 7 bases in between. From germline, CDR1 is SGDLS and CDR2 YYNGEE. This CDR3 has 14 amino acids.

CDR3 bases: TGTGTTCTCTACGAGCAGTACTTC. This sequence encodes CVLYEQYF. The chain combines TRBV6-5 with TRBJ2-7, with unresolved D. Looked up from germline, CDR1 is MNHEY and CDR2 is SVGAGI. This CDR3 region has 8 residues.

The CDR3 is CASSDGGKSTDTQYF. DNA of the CDR3: TGTGCCAGCAGTGACGGCGGGAAAAGCACAGATACGCAGTATTTT. V usage is TRBV6-4 and J usage is TRBJ2-3, with TRBD2 as a possible D gene (6 bases). CDR1 MRHNA and CDR2 SNTAGT come from the germline V gene. The germline V and J ends were trimmed by 2 bases and 0 bases, with 9 bases remaining between them. This CDR3 is 15 amino acids long.

The rearrangement links TRBV18 to TRBJ1-1; D is uncertain. Germline lookup yields CDR1 KGHSH and CDR2 LQKENI. This CDR3 contains 15 residues. V was pared by 3 bases and J by 2 bases, with 13 bases between. The CDR3 bases are TGTGCCAGCTCACCGGCCCGGACGTTAAACACTGAAGCTTTCTTT. The encoded protein is CASSPARTLNTEAFF.

With regard to this clone: This CDR3 is also generated by other DNA sequences in the sample. The chain couples TRBV4-1 to TRBJ2-5; 7 bases align to TRBD1. Trimming cost V 6 bases and J 4 bases; bases outside gene matches: 5. CDR1 is MGHRA, CDR2 YSYEKL, per germline. The CDR3 has 13 residues. The CDR3 reads CASSRYRGETQYF. In nucleotides, the CDR3 is TGCGCCAGCAGTCGTTACAGGGGAGAGACCCAGTACTTC.

This clone appeared a few times. The chain carries TRBV19 and TRBJ2-5; a possible D gene is TRBD1 (6 bases). Germline lookup yields CDR1 LNHDA and CDR2 SQIVND (reference sequence). The CDR3 runs 14 residues. Trimming shortened V by 3 bases and J by 5 bases, and 13 bases separated the two germline ends. The CDR3 nucleotides are TGTGCCAGTAGTATTGCAGGGGCGCCGGAGACCCAGTACTTC. Protein: CASSIAGAPETQYF.

The chain couples TRBV10-3 to TRBJ1-2; 7 bases match TRBD1. The V and J ends lost 2 bases and 8 bases, in that order; junction bases with no gene match: 17. Germline V CDR1 and CDR2: ENHRY, SYGVKD. This CDR3 has 17 amino acids. The DNA for the CDR3 is TGTGCCATCAGTGAGCCAATGACAGGGAGGGGGTTAGAAGGCTACACCTTC. It is translated as CAISEPMTGRGLEGYTF.

The J gene is TRBJ2-7, the V gene TRBV2, with 7 nucleotides matching TRBD1. Germline V lookup: CDR1 SNHLY, CDR2 FYNNEI. This CDR3 has 14 residues. V gave up 4 bases and J gave up 1 base; unmatched junction bases: 4. The CDR3 spells CASSAARGSYEQYF. CDR3 DNA: TGTGCCAGCAGTGCCGCCAGGGGGTCCTACGAGCAGTACTTC.

The CDR3 nucleotides read TGCAGCGTTGCGTGGTCATCTGGCGAGCAGTACTTC. The encoded protein is CSVAWSSGEQYF. The V and J genes are TRBV29-1 and TRBJ2-5; no reliable D call. The J call could be wrong; TRBJ2-7 is a better fit for the DNA end. This CDR3 comprises 12 residues. From germline, CDR1 is SQVTM and CDR2 ANQGSEA.

This clone was recorded once. DNA of the CDR3: TGCGCCAGCAGCCTGACACAGGACTATGGCTACACCTTC. Protein sequence: CASSLTQDYGYTF. This chain joins TRBV5-1 and TRBJ1-2, with D possibly matching TRBD1 (5 bases). The CDR3 runs 13 residues. V lost 4 bases and J 3 bases, leaving 10 bases between the germline ends. Germline lookup yields CDR1 SGHRS and CDR2 YFSETQ.

A word on this clone: The junction departs from the called germline gene at one end, perhaps through a read error. CDR3 DNA sequence: TGCGCCAGCAGCCAAGCCGGACAGGGATGGCATACGCAGTATTTT. This encodes CASSQAGQGWHTQYF. The V call is TRBV7-9, the J call TRBJ2-3; TRBD1 aligns across 8 bases. CDR3 length: 15 amino acids. From germline, CDR1 is SEHNR and CDR2 FQNEAQ (reference sequence). The entire variable domain, with the rest obtained from reference TRBV7-9 and TRBJ2-3, is as follows: DTGVSQNPRHKITKRGQNVTFRCDPISEHNRLYWYRQTLGQGPEFLTYFQNEAQLEKSRLLSDRFSAERPKGSFSTLEIQRTEQGDSAMYLCASSQAGQGWHTQYFGPGTRLTVL.

The chain uses TRBV6-6 and TRBJ1-2; D might be TRBD1 (6 bases). The ends were cut back, 8 bases at V and 4 bases at J, with 14 bases in the middle. Germline CDR1 reads MNHNY; CDR2 reads SVGAGI (reference sequence). The CDR3 is 13 residues long. Here the CDR3 DNA reads TGTGCCAGCGAGTCTCGGGGGGCCTATGGCTACACCTTC. Residues: CASESRGAYGYTF.

The CDR3 loop reads CASSLLGLSNQPQHF. The CDR3 DNA reads as TGTGCCAGCAGTTTACTCGGTCTTAGCAATCAGCCCCAGCATTTT. This chain joins TRBV27 and TRBJ1-5, with no clear D. The germline gives CDR1 MNHEY, CDR2 SMNVEV (reference sequence). This CDR3 is built from 15 residues. The germline V and J ends were trimmed by 2 bases and 0 bases, with 8 bases remaining between them.

The rearrangement uses TRBV12-5 and TRBJ2-1, with TRBD2 identical over 8 bases. This CDR3 has 15 residues. Germline V lookup: CDR1 LGHNT, CDR2 FRNRAP. V lost 3 bases, J lost 4 bases, and 5 bases stayed unmatched. CDR3 DNA sequence: TGTGCTAGTGGTTTAGGCGGGGGGCGGTACAATGAGCAGTTCTTC. This encodes CASGLGGGRYNEQFF.